A selection of T cell receptor beta chains follows, all from one sample in a study of post-analysis software for immune sequencing data. TCRdb reprocessed the PCR reads with MiXCR, giving one entry per CDR3 protein. The profile shows approximately 660,000 distinct CDR3 sequences, 59% of them singletons. Sequencing was carried out using blood. All receptors derive from a girl aged 2 to 9 with multiple sclerosis. The CDR3 runs from the conserved cysteine through the conserved F or W. D genes are given only for firm matches. Size tells how often a clone was seen (once, few, many) or the class of an expanded clone, and some rows leave it out.

size	D	V	J	DNA	CDR3
.	TRBD1	TRBV4-3	TRBJ1-2	TGCGCCAGCAGCCAGGTGGGGGGACAGAGCGGCGGCTACACCTTC	CASSQVGGQSGGYTF
.	TRBD1	TRBV7-2	TRBJ2-1	TGTGCCAGCAAGGTACCGAAAGGGACAGGGGCAGCCAATGAGCAGTTCTTC	CASKVPKGTGAANEQFF
.	TRBD2	TRBV7-2	TRBJ2-1	TGTGCCAGCAGCTCAAAGCGGGGGGGCATGAATGAGCAGTTCTTC	CASSSKRGGMNEQFF
.	.	TRBV2	TRBJ1-6	TGTGCCAGCACTGATTCCCCTCGGGTTTCCTATAATTCACCCCTCCACTTT	CASTDSPRVSYNSPLHF
.	.	TRBV5-1	TRBJ2-2	TGCGCCAGCAGCAGCCGTACGGGACACCGGAACACCGGGGAGCTGTTTTTT	CASSSRTGHRNTGELFF
.	.	TRBV20-1	TRBJ2-2	TGCAGTGCTAGAGGCCCACACGCAGGGGGTGGGGGGACCGGGGAGCTGTTTTTT	CSARGPHAGGGGTGELFF
once	.	TRBV3-1	TRBJ2-1	TGTGCCAGCAGCCCCCGCGGACTGGGGAATGAGCAGTTCTTC	CASSPRGLGNEQFF
.	TRBD2	TRBV7-9	TRBJ2-5	TGTGCCAGCAGCTTAGAGGTGACTAGCGGGCAAGAGACCCAGTACTTC	CASSLEVTSGQETQYF
few	TRBD1	TRBV10-3	TRBJ1-2	TGTGCCATCACTGGGACAGCGGCCTATGGCTACACCTTC	CAITGTAAYGYTF
few	TRBD2	TRBV6-5	TRBJ2-1	TGTGTCAGCAGTTTAGCGGGGGGGCCTTGGGATGAGCAGTTCTTC	CVSSLAGGPWDEQFF
.	TRBD1	TRBV29-1	TRBJ1-2	TGCAGCGTCCAGGACAGGGACTATGGCTACACCTTC	CSVQDRDYGYTF
.	TRBD2	TRBV20-1	TRBJ2-1	TGCAGTGCTAGAGCTAGCGGAGGTCCCTACAATGAGCAGTTCTTC	CSARASGGPYNEQFF
.	.	TRBV29-1	TRBJ2-7	TGCAGCGTACTACGACAGGATTCCTACGAGCAGTACTTC	CSVLRQDSYEQYF
.	.	TRBV2	TRBJ2-1	TGTGCCAGCAGTGAAGGAAGCTATGAGCAGTTCTTC	CASSEGSYEQFF
few	.	TRBV12-3/TRBV12-4	TRBJ2-7	TGTGCCAGCAGCCGTTACCCCGAATCAAAGACCGCCTACGAGCAGTACTTC	CASSRYPESKTAYEQYF
few	TRBD1	TRBV6-6	TRBJ1-5	TGTGCCAGCAGCTCCCGACAGGGGAGCAATCAGCCCCAGCATTTT	CASSSRQGSNQPQHF
.	TRBD1	TRBV29-1	TRBJ2-7	TGCAGCGTGGGGACAGGGCGCGAGCAGTACTTC	CSVGTGREQYF
.	.	TRBV29-1	TRBJ2-5	TGCAGCGTTTCCCCGAGGGAGGAGACCCAGTACTTC	CSVSPREETQYF
.	TRBD2	TRBV6-5	TRBJ2-5	TGTGCCAGCAGTTACCTTCCCGGGACTAGCGGGGAGACCCAGCACTTC	CASSYLPGTSGETQHF
.	TRBD1	TRBV12-3/TRBV12-4	TRBJ2-3	TGTGCCAGCAGGTTTGGGACAGGGGCAGATACGCAGTATTTT	CASRFGTGADTQYF
few	TRBD2	TRBV7-2	TRBJ2-5	TGTGCCAGCAGCTTAGAAGCGGGAGGGCTAAAGTACTTC	CASSLEAGGLKYF
few	.	TRBV4-3	TRBJ2-5	TGCGCCAGCAGCCAAGGGCTAGGATTGATAGAGACCCAGTACTTC	CASSQGLGLIETQYF
.	TRBD2	TRBV20-1	TRBJ2-7	TGCAGTGCCTCGGGTATAGCGGGATCCTCCTACGAGCAGTACTTC	CSASGIAGSSYEQYF
.	.	TRBV5-1	TRBJ1-5	TGCGCCAGCAGCCAGCGAGGGGACACTTATAGCAATCAGCCCCAGCATTTT	CASSQRGDTYSNQPQHF
.	TRBD1	TRBV28	TRBJ2-5	TGTGCCACCGCTCCTACAGGGGGCGCATCGGGAGAGCAGTACTTC	CATAPTGGASGEQYF
few	.	TRBV28	TRBJ1-6	TGTGCCAGCAGGAAACTAGGGTCACCCCTCCACTTT	CASRKLGSPLHF
.	TRBD2	TRBV12-3/TRBV12-4	TRBJ2-1	TGTGCCAGCAGCCCCCTATCTAGCGGGGAGCAGTTCTTC	CASSPLSSGEQFF
.	TRBD2	TRBV6-4	TRBJ2-3	TGTGCCAGCGGTAGCGGGAGAGCAGATACGCAGTATTTT	CASGSGRADTQYF
.	.	TRBV12-3/TRBV12-4	TRBJ2-3	TGTGCCAGCAGTTTCTTGCGGAAGACAGATACGCAGTATTTT	CASSFLRKTDTQYF
.	.	TRBV19	TRBJ1-2	TGTGCCAGTAGTATTCCTGAAGGGACGGTTAACTATGACTACACCTTC	CASSIPEGTVNYDYTF
.	TRBD1	TRBV29-1	TRBJ1-1	TGCAGCGTTCTTCGGGACAGGGGTTCAGGGGCTTTCTTT	CSVLRDRGSGAFF
.	TRBD2	TRBV7-9	TRBJ2-1	TGTGCCAGCAGCTTAGCTCGACTAGCGATAGATGAGCAGTTCTTC	CASSLARLAIDEQFF
.	TRBD2	TRBV10-3	TRBJ2-1	TGTGCCATCTCTTCGCGGGAGGGCCGAGATGATGAGCAGTTCTTC	CAISSREGRDDEQFF
.	.	TRBV18	TRBJ2-7	TGTGCCTGCTCACCGAAACAGGAGGCCTACGAGCAGTACTTC	CACSPKQEAYEQYF
.	.	TRBV11-2	TRBJ1-2	TGTGCCAGCAGCTTAGGTAGAGGGTTGGGCGGCTACACCTTC	CASSLGRGLGGYTF
.	TRBD2	TRBV6-5	TRBJ2-3	TGTGCCAGCGGGGGGACTAGCGGGAGTGTGGATACGCAGTATTTT	CASGGTSGSVDTQYF
.	TRBD2	TRBV10-3	TRBJ2-5	TGTGCCATCGGACGACTAGCGGGAGAAGAGACCCAGTACTTC	CAIGRLAGEETQYF
.	TRBD1	TRBV7-2	TRBJ1-1	TGTGCCAGCAGGCTCGCGACAGGGGGGAACACTGAAGCTTTCTTT	CASRLATGGNTEAFF
.	.	TRBV28	TRBJ1-2	TGTGCCAGCAGCCACGGGACCTCACCGTGGAGCGGCTACACCTTC	CASSHGTSPWSGYTF
.	TRBD2	TRBV20-1	TRBJ2-1	TGCAGTGCTAGAGATGGGCGGGAGGGGGTCTACAATGAGCAGTTCTTC	CSARDGREGVYNEQFF
few	TRBD2	TRBV11-2	TRBJ2-3	TGTGCCAGCAGCCCACGCGTAGCGGGAGCGGTCACAGATACGCAGTATTTT	CASSPRVAGAVTDTQYF
.	TRBD2	TRBV7-9	TRBJ2-3	TGTGCCAGCAGCTCTGCGGGGAGGGACACAGATACGCAGTATTTT	CASSSAGRDTDTQYF
few	TRBD1	TRBV6-5	TRBJ2-1	TGTGCCAGCAGCCAACGACAGGGTTTCGGCAATGAGCAGTTCTTC	CASSQRQGFGNEQFF
few	.	TRBV6-5	TRBJ1-5	TGTGCCAGCAGTTACTCAGCAGGGAACAATCAGCCCCAGCATTTT	CASSYSAGNNQPQHF
.	.	TRBV7-9	TRBJ2-5	TGTGCCAGCAGCTTACCCGCGGACAGATTCGAGACCCAGTACTTC	CASSLPADRFETQYF
.	TRBD1	TRBV6-2/TRBV6-3	TRBJ2-3	TGTGCCAGCAGTTACCGGGGACAGGGGTCAGATACGCAGTATTTT	CASSYRGQGSDTQYF
few	.	TRBV29-1	TRBJ2-5	TGCAGCGTTAAACGGCCCCAAGAGACCCAGTACTTC	CSVKRPQETQYF
.	.	TRBV30	TRBJ2-3	TGTGCCTGGAGTCGGGTCCTCACAGATACGCAGTATTTT	CAWSRVLTDTQYF
.	.	TRBV4-2	TRBJ2-5	TGTGCCAGCAGCCAAGAAAGCAGGGACGGGGGAGAGACCCAGTACTTC	CASSQESRDGGETQYF
.	.	TRBV18	TRBJ2-1	TGTGCCAGCTCACCACGGGCTGGGGTCAGCAATGAGCAGTTCTTC	CASSPRAGVSNEQFF
.	.	TRBV20-1	TRBJ2-1	TGCAGTGCTAGGCTTCCGGGCCAAGGGAACAATGAGCAGTTCTTC	CSARLPGQGNNEQFF
.	.	TRBV12-3/TRBV12-4	TRBJ2-1	TGTGCCAGCAACCTTCCCGGGGCCTACAATGAGCAGTTCTTC	CASNLPGAYNEQFF
few	TRBD2	TRBV2	TRBJ2-3	TGTGCCAGCAGTGAGGGTATAGCGGGGCTCACAGATACGCAGTATTTT	CASSEGIAGLTDTQYF
.	.	TRBV6-1	TRBJ2-6	TGTGCCAGCATCCGGGGGGCCTTCTCTGGGGCCAACGTCCTGACTTTC	CASIRGAFSGANVLTF
.	TRBD2	TRBV24-1	TRBJ2-1	TGTGCCACCAGTGATCCGAGCGGGGACTATTACAATGAGCAGTTCTTC	CATSDPSGDYYNEQFF
.	.	TRBV9	TRBJ2-7	TGTGCCAGCAACATGGGCCTTGACAGCTCCTACGAGCAGTACTTC	CASNMGLDSSYEQYF
.	TRBD2	TRBV12-3/TRBV12-4	TRBJ2-5	TGTGCCAGCAGTTTACGCCTAGCGGGGTTGGGGAAAGAGACCCAGTACTTC	CASSLRLAGLGKETQYF
few	TRBD1	TRBV11-3	TRBJ1-4	TGTGCCAGCAGCCCCAAGGGACAGCTCTATGAAAAACTGTTTTTT	CASSPKGQLYEKLFF
.	.	TRBV5-1	TRBJ2-1	TGCGCCAGCAGCTTGGCCTCGGAGTATCCTGAGCAGTTCTTC	CASSLASEYPEQFF
.	.	TRBV6-5	TRBJ1-5	TGTGCCAGCAGTTATATTCCCAATCAGCCCCAGCATTTT	CASSYIPNQPQHF